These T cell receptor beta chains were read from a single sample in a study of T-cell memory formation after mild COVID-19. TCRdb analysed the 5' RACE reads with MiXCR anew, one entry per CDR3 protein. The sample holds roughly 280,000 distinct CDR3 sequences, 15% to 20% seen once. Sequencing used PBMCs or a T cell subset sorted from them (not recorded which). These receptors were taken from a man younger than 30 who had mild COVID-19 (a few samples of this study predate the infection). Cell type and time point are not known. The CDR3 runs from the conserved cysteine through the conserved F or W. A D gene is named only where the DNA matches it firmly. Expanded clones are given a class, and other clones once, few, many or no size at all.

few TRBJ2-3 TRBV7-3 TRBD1 TGTGCCAGCAGCTTACTGGGGACAGGGAACACAGATACGCAGTATTTT CASSLLGTGNTDTQYF
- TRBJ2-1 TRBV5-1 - TGCGCCAGCAGCTTGAACGGGGGGACATACAATGAGCAGTTCTTC CASSLNGGTYNEQFF
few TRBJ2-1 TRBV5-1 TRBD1 TGCGCCAGCAGACAGGGGCAGCGTGAGCAGTTCTTC CASRQGQREQFF
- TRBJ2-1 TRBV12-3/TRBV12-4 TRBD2 TGTGCCAGCAGTTCTCCTAGCGGGGGGCTTTACAATGAGCAGTTCTTC CASSSPSGGLYNEQFF
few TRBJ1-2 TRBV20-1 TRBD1 TGCAGTGCTCCCGACAGGGGGCAAGGCTATGGCTACACCTTC CSAPDRGQGYGYTF
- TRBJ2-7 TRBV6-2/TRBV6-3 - TGTGCCAGCAAGACAGGAACCTACGAGCAGTACTTC CASKTGTYEQYF
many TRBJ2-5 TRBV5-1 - TGCGCCAGCAGCTTGGTTCCCGGTCAAGAGACCCAGTACTTC CASSLVPGQETQYF
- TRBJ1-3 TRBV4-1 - TGCGCCAGCAGCCGTGGCTTGGGATCTCACACCATATATTTT CASSRGLGSHTIYF
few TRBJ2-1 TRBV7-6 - TGTGCCAGCAGCTTAGGGCTAGTCAATGAGCAGTTCTTC CASSLGLVNEQFF
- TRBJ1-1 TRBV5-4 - TGTGCCAGCAGCGGTTTCGCCACTGAAGCTTTCTTT CASSGFATEAFF
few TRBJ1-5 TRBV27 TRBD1 TGTGCCAGCAGTTCCTCGACAGGGGGGCTTAGCAATCAGCCCCAGCATTTT CASSSSTGGLSNQPQHF
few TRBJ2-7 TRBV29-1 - TGCAGCGTCGGAGGGCCCAATTCCTACGAGCAGTACTTC CSVGGPNSYEQYF
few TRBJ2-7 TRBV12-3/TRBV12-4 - TGTGCCAGCAGTTTATTGGTCGGAAACTCCTACGAGCAGTACTTC CASSLLVGNSYEQYF
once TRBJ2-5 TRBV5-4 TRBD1 TGTGCCAGCAGCTGGGACAGGGGCGAGACCCAGTACTTC CASSWDRGETQYF
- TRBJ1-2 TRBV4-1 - TGCGCCAGCAGCCAGCCTGTCCGGGGGCAGGGTTATGGCTACACCTTC CASSQPVRGQGYGYTF
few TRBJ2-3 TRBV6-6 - TGTGCCAGCAGACTACGGTCTGGCGGGGCAGGAGATACGCAGTATTTT CASRLRSGGAGDTQYF
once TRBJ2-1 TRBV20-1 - TGCAGTGCTAAACTATCGAGCTCCTACAATGAGCAGTTCTTC CSAKLSSSYNEQFF
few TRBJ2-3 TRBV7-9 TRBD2 TGTGCCAGCAGCTCGCATCGGACTAGCGGGGGGGACACAGATACGCAGTATTTT CASSSHRTSGGDTDTQYF
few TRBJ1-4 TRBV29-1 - TGCAGCGGCGCTAGCGGGGAAAAACTGTTTTTT CSGASGEKLFF
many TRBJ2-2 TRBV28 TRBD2 TGTGCCAGCAGTTCCGCGGGGGCGAACACCGGGGAGCTGTTTTTT CASSSAGANTGELFF
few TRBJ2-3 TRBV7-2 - TGTGCCAGCGGATCAAGACCGAGGGGGGCGCCCACAGATACGCAGTATTTT CASGSRPRGAPTDTQYF
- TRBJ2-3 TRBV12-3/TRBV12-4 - TGTGCCAGCAGTTTAGGACTCCCAGATACGCAGTATTTT CASSLGLPDTQYF
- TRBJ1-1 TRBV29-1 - TGCAGCGTTGAGGGCCTATTTAACGCTGAAGCTTTCTTT CSVEGLFNAEAFF
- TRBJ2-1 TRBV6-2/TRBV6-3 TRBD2 TGTGCCAGCAGCCTACCGACACTAGCGGGGGGGCCGACTGAGCAGTTCTTC CASSLPTLAGGPTEQFF
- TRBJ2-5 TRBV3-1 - TGTGCCAGCAGCCAAGCGAGGTACCGCCAAGAGACCCAGTACTTC CASSQARYRQETQYF
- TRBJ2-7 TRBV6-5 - TGTGCCAGCAGCCGAGGGGACCCTAGATACGAGCAGTACTTC CASSRGDPRYEQYF
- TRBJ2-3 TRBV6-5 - TGTGCCAGCAGTCCTACGGAGCGCCCAGATACGCAGTATTTT CASSPTERPDTQYF
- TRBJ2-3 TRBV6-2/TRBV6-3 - TGTGCCAGCAGTACCCAAGGGGGGAATACGCAGTATTTT CASSTQGGNTQYF
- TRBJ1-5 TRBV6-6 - TGTGCCAGCTGCAGGGACCTCAATCAGCCCCAGCATTTT CASCRDLNQPQHF
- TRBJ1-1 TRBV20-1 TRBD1 TGCAGTGCTACCACTCCGGGACAGGGGAACACTGAAGCTTTCTTT CSATTPGQGNTEAFF
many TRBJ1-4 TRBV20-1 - TGCAGCTTCCGTCAGGGATGGGGTGAAAAACTGTTTTTT CSFRQGWGEKLFF
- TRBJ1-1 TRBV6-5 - TGTGCCAGCAGGGGGGACTACGACCATGAAGCTTTCTTT CASRGDYDHEAFF
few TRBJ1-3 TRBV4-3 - TGCGCCAGCAGCCAAGCCGTCATGAGGGCTGGAAACACCATATATTTT CASSQAVMRAGNTIYF
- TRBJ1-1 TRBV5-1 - TGCGCCAGCAGCCTCGGGACGTGGCGTGGAAACACTGAAGCTTTCTTT CASSLGTWRGNTEAFF
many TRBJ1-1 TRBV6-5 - TGTGCCAGCAGTCGGGCGAACACTGAAGCTTTCTTT CASSRANTEAFF
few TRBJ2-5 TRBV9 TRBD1 TGTGCCAGCAGCGTAGGTTACGGACAGGGGGAAGAGACCCAGTACTTC CASSVGYGQGEETQYF
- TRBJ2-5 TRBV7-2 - TGTGCCAGCAGGAAGGGGAAAGAGACCCAGTACTTC CASRKGKETQYF
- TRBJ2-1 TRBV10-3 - TGTGCCAGCCAGGGATTCGGTTACAATGAGCAGTTCTTC CASQGFGYNEQFF
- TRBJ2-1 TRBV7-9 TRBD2 TGTGCCAGCAGCCCCATTGGACTAGCAGCCTACAATGAGCAGTTCTTC CASSPIGLAAYNEQFF
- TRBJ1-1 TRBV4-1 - TGCGCCAGCAGCCAATTAAAGGACACTAACACTGAAGCTTTCTTT CASSQLKDTNTEAFF
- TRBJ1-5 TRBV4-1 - TGCGCCAGCAGCCAGGCCGGGACACCTCAGCCCCAGCATTTT CASSQAGTPQPQHF
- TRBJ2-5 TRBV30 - TGTGCCTGGAGTGTACTCGGGGAGACCCAGTACTTC CAWSVLGETQYF
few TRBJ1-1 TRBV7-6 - TGTGCCAGCAGCCGGGACCTTAAAATGAACACTGAAGCTTTCTTT CASSRDLKMNTEAFF
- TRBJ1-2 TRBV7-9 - TGTGCCAGCACCGGGGCTGGCTACACCTTC CASTGAGYTF
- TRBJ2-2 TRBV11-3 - TGTGCCAGCAGCCCCCGTCACGGGGAGCTGTTCTTT CASSPRHGELFF
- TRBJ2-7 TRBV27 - TGTGCCACCTCAGTCACCCGCTCTGGCGAGCAGTACTTC CATSVTRSGEQYF
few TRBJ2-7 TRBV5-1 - TGCGCCAGCAGCTACTCGGGACCCTACGAGCAGTACTTC CASSYSGPYEQYF